This T cell receptor beta chain was obtained from a study of shared clonotypes between healthy human individuals. In germline, CDR1 is SGHRS, CDR2 YFSETQ. Trimming removed 1 base from V and 2 bases from J, with 16 bases in between. This CDR3 spans 16 amino acids. As defined, naive CD8 cells were CD45RO-negative and positively selected for CCR7, with terminally differentiated effector memory CD45RA+ cells excluded. When replicate PCRs were run on sorted subsets, they used roughly 0.2 ug DNA, some 33,000 T cell genomes. Generated by immunoSEQ multiplex PCR, the TCRdb table keeps only in-frame clones and is missing some. The sample holds under 1 million clones, about 96% seen once.

This chain joins TRBV5-1 and TRBJ2-7; possible D gene TRBD1, 5 bases. The clonotype originates from a man aged 30-40 years in good health. The sequenced sample consisted of naive CD8+ T cells sorted from blood. In nucleotides, the CDR3 is TGCGCCAGCAGCTTGAGGGGCAGGGAATTGCCCTACGAGCAGTACTTC. Translated, it gives CASSLRGRELPYEQYF.